A selection of T cell receptor beta chains follows, all from one sample in a study of T-cell memory formation after mild COVID-19. TCRdb recomputed calls from the 5' RACE reads with MiXCR, one row per CDR3 protein. The sample has 400,000 to 550,000 distinct CDR3 sequences, about 23% seen once. The sequencing sample was made of PBMCs or a T cell subset sorted from them (not recorded which). The receptors were sampled from an adult woman who had mild COVID-19 (a few samples of this study predate the infection). Cell type and time point are not known. The CDR3 runs from the conserved cysteine through the conserved F or W. A D gene is named only where the DNA matches it firmly. Where a row states a size, it is once, few, many or the class of an expanded clone; other rows omit it.

j_call d_call v_call clone_size cdr3_nt cdr3_aa
TRBJ1-1 - TRBV12-3/TRBV12-4 few TGTGCCAGCAGCCCTATGGGCGGTGTGAACACTGAAGCTTTCTTT CASSPMGGVNTEAFF
TRBJ2-2 - TRBV4-2 - TGTGCCAGCAGCCAAGACAGGGGAGGCCTTACGAACACCGGGGAGCTGTTTTTT CASSQDRGGLTNTGELFF
TRBJ2-2 TRBD2 TRBV2 few TGTGCCAGCAGTGAAGCAGGGACTATTACCGGGGAGCTGTTTTTT CASSEAGTITGELFF
TRBJ2-5 - TRBV11-1 - TGTGCCAGCAGCTTCCGTCAGCGGAAAGAGACCCAGTACTTC CASSFRQRKETQYF
TRBJ2-3 TRBD2 TRBV20-1 - TGCAGTGCCCGGGGACTAGCGGGAGGCGCAGATACGCAGTATTTT CSARGLAGGADTQYF
TRBJ2-2 TRBD2 TRBV11-3 few TGTGCCAGCAGCTCTCGACTAGCCGCCGGGGAGCTGTTTTTT CASSSRLAAGELFF
TRBJ2-2 - TRBV20-1 few TGCAGTGCTAGACACGGTAAGAACACCGGGGAGCTGTTTTTT CSARHGKNTGELFF
TRBJ1-2 - TRBV5-6 - TGTGCCAGCAGCTTGGCCTACCTCGCTAACTATGGCTACACCTTC CASSLAYLANYGYTF
TRBJ2-1 TRBD2 TRBV20-1 - TGCAGTGCTAGAGATCGGCTAGCGGGAGATAGAGACAATGAGCAGTTCTTC CSARDRLAGDRDNEQFF
TRBJ2-5 - TRBV7-2 few TGTGCCAGCAGCTACCAGAGGTTGGAGACCCAGTACTTC CASSYQRLETQYF
TRBJ2-1 - TRBV14 once TGTGCCAGCAGCCCCCTCATCGCCGACTGGTGGCAGTTCTTC CASSPLIADWWQFF
TRBJ2-5 - TRBV7-2 many TGTGCCAGCAGCTCTATATCCGGCTTGACGGGATTACCCCAAGAGACCCAGTACTTC CASSSISGLTGLPQETQYF
TRBJ1-5 - TRBV27 - TGTGCCAGCAGACAAGGGTGGGAGCCCCAGCATTTT CASRQGWEPQHF
TRBJ2-3 TRBD1 TRBV25-1 - TGTGCCAGCAGTGAAAACCCCTCAGAGGAGTGGGGACAGAAGACAGATACGCAGTATTTT CASSENPSEEWGQKTDTQYF
TRBJ2-6 - TRBV30 - TGTGCCTGGAGTCCAGACTCTGGGGCCAACGTCCTGACTTTC CAWSPDSGANVLTF
TRBJ1-2 - TRBV12-3/TRBV12-4 few TGTGCCAGCAGGAGGGGACACGGCTATGGCTACACCTTC CASRRGHGYGYTF
TRBJ2-7 - TRBV6-2/TRBV6-3 few TGTGCCAGCAGTACCGAGACGGGAACCTACGAGCAGTACTTC CASSTETGTYEQYF
TRBJ2-3 TRBD1 TRBV20-1 few TGCAGTGCTCTCGACAGGGGTACGACAGATACGCAGTATTTT CSALDRGTTDTQYF
TRBJ2-7 - TRBV6-2/TRBV6-3 - TGTGCCAGCAGTTGGTTCGACAGCGCAGCAGAGCAGTACTTC CASSWFDSAAEQYF
TRBJ2-1 - TRBV6-2/TRBV6-3 few TGTGCCAGCACCTCACACTCCTACAATGAGCAGTTCTTC CASTSHSYNEQFF
TRBJ1-2 - TRBV7-9 - TGTGCCAGCAGCCAACCAGAAGGCTACACCTTC CASSQPEGYTF
TRBJ1-5 - TRBV24-1 - TGTGCCACCAGTGACTTGATGTGTAGCAATCAGCCCCAGCATTTT CATSDLMCSNQPQHF
TRBJ2-1 TRBD1 TRBV12-3/TRBV12-4 few TGTGCCAGCAGTTTTGGACAGGGGGTGTCCTACAATGAGCAGTTCTTC CASSFGQGVSYNEQFF
TRBJ2-7 - TRBV7-9 - TGTGCCAGCAGCTTAATGACAGGACCTCCCTACGAGCAGTACTTC CASSLMTGPPYEQYF
TRBJ2-2 - TRBV11-2 few TGTGCCAGCAGCTTTGGCGCTAGCCCCACCGGGGAGCTGTTTTTT CASSFGASPTGELFF
TRBJ2-5 - TRBV6-5 few TGTGCCAGCAGGAAGACCATCGGTCGGTCGGTTCAAGAGACCCAGTACTTC CASRKTIGRSVQETQYF
TRBJ2-2 TRBD2 TRBV13 - TGTGCCAGCAGCTGGAGCGGGAGGCCCCCGAACACCGGGGAGCTGTTTTTT CASSWSGRPPNTGELFF
TRBJ2-3 TRBD2 TRBV29-1 - TGCAGCTCAGGACTAGCGGGAGGGGGTACGCAGTATTTT CSSGLAGGGTQYF
TRBJ2-7 - TRBV5-5 - TGTGCCAGCAGCTTGGCTGCGGGGCACGCCTACGAGCAGTACTTC CASSLAAGHAYEQYF
TRBJ2-5 - TRBV6-2/TRBV6-3 few TGTGCCAGCAGTTCAGGTCTAGTTGGAGAGACCCAGTACTTC CASSSGLVGETQYF
TRBJ1-2 - TRBV3-1 few TGTGCCAGCAGCCAAGTTATTAACTATGGCTACACCTTC CASSQVINYGYTF
TRBJ1-5 - TRBV6-1 - TGTGCCAGCAGTGAATGGGCAGGGGCTCGGAATCAGCCCCAGCATTTT CASSEWAGARNQPQHF
TRBJ2-3 TRBD2 TRBV7-8 - TGTGCCAGCAGCTCCCCACTTAGGAGCGGGAGGCCCAAGGGTACGCAGTATTTT CASSSPLRSGRPKGTQYF
TRBJ2-1 - TRBV12-3/TRBV12-4 many TGTGCCAGCAGTTTATCTAATGAGCAGTTCTTC CASSLSNEQFF
TRBJ2-3 - TRBV21-1 few TGTGCCAGCAGCTCCCCCTGGGGGGGTAGCACAGATACGCAGTATTTT CASSSPWGGSTDTQYF
TRBJ2-3 - TRBV5-1 few TGCGCCAGCAGCTTGTGGGACCGTCTAACAGATACGCAGTATTTT CASSLWDRLTDTQYF
TRBJ2-2 TRBD2 TRBV3-1 many TGTGCCAGCAGCCCGACTAGCGCCCTTGCCGGGGAGCTGTTTTTT CASSPTSALAGELFF
TRBJ1-2 TRBD1 TRBV27 - TGTGCCAGCAGTTTAGGGACAGGGTTTCAAGGCTACACCTTC CASSLGTGFQGYTF
TRBJ2-5 TRBD1 TRBV7-9 - TGTGCCAGCAGCGAAACAGGGGGCATGGGGGAGACCCAGTACTTC CASSETGGMGETQYF
TRBJ1-1 TRBD1 TRBV12-3/TRBV12-4 few TGTGCCAGCAGTTTAGCGCCAGGGGGGTACACTGAAGCTTTCTTT CASSLAPGGYTEAFF
TRBJ2-3 TRBD2 TRBV18 - TGTGCCAGCTCACCACGGGGCCCGGGAGGTAGCGGTCAGGCGGCAGATACGCAGTATTTT CASSPRGPGGSGQAADTQYF
TRBJ2-3 TRBD1 TRBV24-1 few TGTGCCACCAGTGATCTCCCCGGGACAGAAAAGTTCACAGATACGCAGTATTTT CATSDLPGTEKFTDTQYF
TRBJ2-7 - TRBV19 once TGTGCCAGTAGTATGCAGGGATCCTACGAGCAGTACTTC CASSMQGSYEQYF
TRBJ1-5 - TRBV7-2 - TGTGCCAGCAGCTTGAGGGCGGGGAGCAATCAGCCCCAGCATTTT CASSLRAGSNQPQHF
TRBJ2-7 TRBD1 TRBV12-3/TRBV12-4 once TGTGCCAGCAGTTTCTTTAGGACAGGGGGCTACGAGCAGTACTTC CASSFFRTGGYEQYF
TRBJ2-3 - TRBV6-2/TRBV6-3 - TGTGCCAGCAGTTACTCCGGCTCCCCGAGGCAGTATTTT CASSYSGSPRQYF
TRBJ1-5 TRBD1 TRBV12-3/TRBV12-4 few TGTGCCAGCAGTTTACTTTTACAGGGGGCGGTGCAGCCCCAGCATTTT CASSLLLQGAVQPQHF
TRBJ1-1 - TRBV5-6 - TGTGCCACTGAAACAGGGAAAGGAGGGACTGAAGCTTTCTTT CATETGKGGTEAFF
TRBJ2-3 TRBD2 TRBV7-7 - TGTGCCAGCAGCTTATCCACTAGCGGGGGAGATACGCAGTATTTT CASSLSTSGGDTQYF